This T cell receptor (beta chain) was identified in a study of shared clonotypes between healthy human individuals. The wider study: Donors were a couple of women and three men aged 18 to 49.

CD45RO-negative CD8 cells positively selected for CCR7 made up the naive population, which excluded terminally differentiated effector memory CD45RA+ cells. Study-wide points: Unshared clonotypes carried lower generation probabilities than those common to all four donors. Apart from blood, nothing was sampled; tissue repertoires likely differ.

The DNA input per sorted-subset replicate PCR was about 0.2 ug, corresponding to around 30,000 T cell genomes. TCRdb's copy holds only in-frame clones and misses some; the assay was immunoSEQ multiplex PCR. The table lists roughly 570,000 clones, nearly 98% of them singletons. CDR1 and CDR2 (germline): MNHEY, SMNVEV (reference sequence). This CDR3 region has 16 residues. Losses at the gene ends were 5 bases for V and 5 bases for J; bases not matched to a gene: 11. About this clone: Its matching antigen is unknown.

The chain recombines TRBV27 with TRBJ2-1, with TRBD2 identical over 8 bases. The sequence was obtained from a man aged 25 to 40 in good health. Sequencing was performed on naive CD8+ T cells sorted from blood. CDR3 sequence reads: CASSIAGLSLDNEQFF. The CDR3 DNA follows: TGTGCCAGCAGTATAGCGGGACTGAGCTTGGACAATGAGCAGTTCTTC.